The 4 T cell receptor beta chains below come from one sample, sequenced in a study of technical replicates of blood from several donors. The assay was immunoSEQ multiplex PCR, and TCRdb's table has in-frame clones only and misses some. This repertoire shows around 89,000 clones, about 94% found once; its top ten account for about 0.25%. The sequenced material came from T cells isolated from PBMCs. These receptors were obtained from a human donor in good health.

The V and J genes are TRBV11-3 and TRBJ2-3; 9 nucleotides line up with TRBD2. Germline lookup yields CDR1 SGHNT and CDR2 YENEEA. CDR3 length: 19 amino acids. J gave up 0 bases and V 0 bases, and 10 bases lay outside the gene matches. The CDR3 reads CASSLDLPLAGASTDTQYF. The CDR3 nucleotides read TGTGCCAGCAGCTTAGATCTCCCGTTAGCGGGGGCTAGCACAGATACGCAGTATTTT.

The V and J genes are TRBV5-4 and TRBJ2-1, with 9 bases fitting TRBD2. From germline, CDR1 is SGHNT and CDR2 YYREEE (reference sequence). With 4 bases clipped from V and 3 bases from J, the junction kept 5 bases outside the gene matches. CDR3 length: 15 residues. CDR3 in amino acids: CASSPTSGYYNEQFF. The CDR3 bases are TGTGCCAGCAGCCCCACTAGCGGGTACTACAATGAGCAGTTCTTC.

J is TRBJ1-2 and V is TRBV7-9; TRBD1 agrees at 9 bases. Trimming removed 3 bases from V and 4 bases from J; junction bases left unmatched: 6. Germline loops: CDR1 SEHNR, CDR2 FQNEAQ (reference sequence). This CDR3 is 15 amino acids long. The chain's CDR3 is CASSFETGQGYGYTF. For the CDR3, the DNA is TGTGCCAGCAGCTTCGAAACGGGACAGGGCTATGGCTACACCTTC.

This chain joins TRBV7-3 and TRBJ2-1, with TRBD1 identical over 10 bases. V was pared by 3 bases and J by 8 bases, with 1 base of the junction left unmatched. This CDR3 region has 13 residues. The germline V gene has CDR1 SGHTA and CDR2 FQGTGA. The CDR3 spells CASSLGQGYEQFF. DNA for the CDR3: TGTGCCAGCAGCTTGGGACAGGGGTATGAGCAGTTCTTC.